The present T cell receptor (beta chain) was sequenced within a study of metastatic and nonmetastatic thyroid tumors. Study as a whole: Blood and tumor or nodule tissue repertoires from malignant and benign thyroid patients were compared. General study findings and limits: Within blood and tumor, benign nodules reportedly had significantly lower TCR beta diversity than malignant thyroid tumors did.

This clone came up many times. Its antigen is currently unknown. Thyroid surgery had not been preceded by any treatment in any patient. V lost 2 bases to trimming and J lost 5 bases, with 10 bases between them. The CDR3 covers 14 residues. From germline, CDR1 is SGHTA and CDR2 FQGTGA. Per the authors' pipeline: The study built a papillary thyroid cancer distant-metastasis classifier from CDR3 differences across clinicopathological groups. MiXCR was used by TCRdb to re-call the PCR reads. The V and J calls and clone size come from TCRdb's table, not from the authors' own analysis. The sample yields around 38,000 clones, around 26% seen once.

The sequencing input was blood. The receptor was derived from a female donor with papillary thyroid cancer or a benign thyroid nodule (not recorded which). Some clones in this sample may be carry-over from other donors' samples. The chain recombines TRBV7-3 with TRBJ2-4; possible D gene TRBD1, 6 bases. The CDR3 DNA reads TGTGCCAGCAGCTTATCTGGGGGCCAAAACATTCAGTACTTC. Translated, it gives CASSLSGGQNIQYF. The full variable domain, completed using reference TRBV7-3 and TRBJ2-4, is GAGVSQTPSNKVTEKGKYVELRCDPISGHTALYWYRQSLGQGPEFLIYFQGTGAADDSGLPNDRFFAVRPEGSVSTLKIQRTERGDSAVYLCASSLSGGQNIQYFGAGTRLSVL.